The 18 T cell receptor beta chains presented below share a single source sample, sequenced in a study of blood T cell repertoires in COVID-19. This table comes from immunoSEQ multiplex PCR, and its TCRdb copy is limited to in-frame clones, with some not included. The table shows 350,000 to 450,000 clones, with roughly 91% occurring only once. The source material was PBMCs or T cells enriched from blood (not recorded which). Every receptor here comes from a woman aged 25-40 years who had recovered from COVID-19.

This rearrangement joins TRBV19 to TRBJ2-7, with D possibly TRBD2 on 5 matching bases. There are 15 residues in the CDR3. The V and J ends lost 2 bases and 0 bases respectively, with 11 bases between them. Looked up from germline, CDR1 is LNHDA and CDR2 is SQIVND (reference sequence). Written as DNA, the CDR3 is TGTGCCAGTAGTATACGGAGGACGAGCTCCTACGAGCAGTACTTC. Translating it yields CASSIRRTSSYEQYF.

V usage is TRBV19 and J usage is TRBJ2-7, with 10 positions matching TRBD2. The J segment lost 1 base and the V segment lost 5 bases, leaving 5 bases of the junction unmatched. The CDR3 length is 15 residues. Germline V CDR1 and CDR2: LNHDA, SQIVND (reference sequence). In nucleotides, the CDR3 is TGTGCCAGTAGTCAACCGGGACTAGCGTCCTACGAGCAGTACTTC. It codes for CASSQPGLASYEQYF.

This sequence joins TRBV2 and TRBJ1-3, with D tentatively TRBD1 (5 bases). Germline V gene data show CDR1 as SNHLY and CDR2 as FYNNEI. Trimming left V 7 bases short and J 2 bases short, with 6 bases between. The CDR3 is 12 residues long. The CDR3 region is CASTGTGNTIYF. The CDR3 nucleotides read TGTGCCAGCACAGGGACTGGAAACACCATATATTTT.

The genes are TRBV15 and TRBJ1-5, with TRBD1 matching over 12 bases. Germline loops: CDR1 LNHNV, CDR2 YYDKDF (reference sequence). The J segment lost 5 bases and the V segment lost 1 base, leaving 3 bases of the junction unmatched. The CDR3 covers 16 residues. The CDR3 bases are TGTGCCACCAGCAGAGTGGGACAGGGGGCGGATCAGCCCCAGCATTTT. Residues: CATSRVGQGADQPQHF.

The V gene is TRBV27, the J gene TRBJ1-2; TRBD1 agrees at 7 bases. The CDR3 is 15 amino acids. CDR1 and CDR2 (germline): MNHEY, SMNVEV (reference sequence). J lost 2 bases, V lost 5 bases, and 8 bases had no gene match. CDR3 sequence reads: CASSKDRVLNYGYTF. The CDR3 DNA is TGTGCCAGCAGTAAAGACAGGGTTTTAAACTATGGCTACACCTTC.

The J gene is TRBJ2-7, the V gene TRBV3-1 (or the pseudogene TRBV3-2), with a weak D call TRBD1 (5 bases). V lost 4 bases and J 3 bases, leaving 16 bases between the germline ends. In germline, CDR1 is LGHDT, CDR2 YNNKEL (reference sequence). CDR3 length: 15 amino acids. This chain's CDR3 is CASSLSAGSRYEQYF. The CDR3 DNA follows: TGTGCCAGCAGCCTAAGTGCAGGGTCCCGCTACGAGCAGTACTTC.

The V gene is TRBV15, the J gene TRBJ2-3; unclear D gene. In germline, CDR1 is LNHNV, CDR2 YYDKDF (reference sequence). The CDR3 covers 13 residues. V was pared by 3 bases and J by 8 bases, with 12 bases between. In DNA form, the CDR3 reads TGTGCCACCAGCAGGAGAGACATTCTTACGCAGTATTTT. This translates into CATSRRDILTQYF.

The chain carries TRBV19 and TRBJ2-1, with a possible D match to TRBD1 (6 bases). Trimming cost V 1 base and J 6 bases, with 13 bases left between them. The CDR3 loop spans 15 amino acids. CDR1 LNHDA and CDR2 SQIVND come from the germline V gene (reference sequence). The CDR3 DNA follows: TGTGCCAGTAGTATAGCCGGTTGGGGGCTCAATGAGCAGTTCTTC. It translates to CASSIAGWGLNEQFF.

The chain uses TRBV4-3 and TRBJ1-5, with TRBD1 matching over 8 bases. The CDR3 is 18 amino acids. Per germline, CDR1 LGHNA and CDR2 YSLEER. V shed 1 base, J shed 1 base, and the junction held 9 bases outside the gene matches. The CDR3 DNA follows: TGCGCCAGCAGCCAAGGAGTCATCGGACAGGGAAGCAATCAGCCCCAGCATTTT. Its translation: CASSQGVIGQGSNQPQHF.

CDR3 sequence: CASSLGQGTTDTQYF. CDR3 in DNA: TGTGCCAGCAGCCTTGGACAGGGGACCACAGATACGCAGTATTTT. J is TRBJ2-3 and V is TRBV6-5, with 9 bases that match TRBD1. Looked up from germline, CDR1 is MNHEY and CDR2 is SVGAGI. The V gene end was trimmed by 6 bases and the J gene end by 2 bases; junction bases not matched to a gene: 6. There are 15 residues in the CDR3.

CDR3 amino acids: CASRTGGGSYNEQFF. The CDR3 DNA is TGTGCCAGCAGAACCGGTGGCGGCTCCTACAATGAGCAGTTCTTC. This chain uses TRBV28 with TRBJ2-1; D not resolved. Germline lookup yields CDR1 MDHEN and CDR2 SYDVKM. Trimming shortened V by 6 bases and J by 0 bases, and 12 bases separated the two germline ends. The CDR3 runs to 15 residues.

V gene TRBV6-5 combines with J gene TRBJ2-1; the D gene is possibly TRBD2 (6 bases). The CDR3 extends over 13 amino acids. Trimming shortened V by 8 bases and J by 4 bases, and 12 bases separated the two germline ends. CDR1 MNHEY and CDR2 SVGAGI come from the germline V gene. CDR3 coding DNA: TGTGCCAGCTCGGGGACTGTTTACAATGAGCAGTTCTTC. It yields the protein CASSGTVYNEQFF.

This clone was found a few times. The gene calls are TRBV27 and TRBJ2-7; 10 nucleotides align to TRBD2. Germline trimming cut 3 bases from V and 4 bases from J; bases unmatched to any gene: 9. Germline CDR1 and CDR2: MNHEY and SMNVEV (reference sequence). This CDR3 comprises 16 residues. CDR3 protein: CASSFLWTSGVYEQYF. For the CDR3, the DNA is TGTGCCAGCAGTTTCCTCTGGACTAGCGGAGTGTACGAGCAGTACTTC.

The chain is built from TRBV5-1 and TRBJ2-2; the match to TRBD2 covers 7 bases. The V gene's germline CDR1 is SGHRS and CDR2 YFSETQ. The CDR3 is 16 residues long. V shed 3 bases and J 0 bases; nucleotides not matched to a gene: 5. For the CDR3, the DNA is TGCGCCAGCAGCTGGGGAGCGGGGACGAACACCGGGGAGCTGTTTTTT. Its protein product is CASSWGAGTNTGELFF.

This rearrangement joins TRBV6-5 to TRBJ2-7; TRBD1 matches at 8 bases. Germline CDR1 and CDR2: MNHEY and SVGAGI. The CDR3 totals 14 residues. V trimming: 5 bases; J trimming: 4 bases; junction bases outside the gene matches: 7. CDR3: CASSRQGNGYEQYF. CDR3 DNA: TGTGCCAGCAGTCGACAGGGGAACGGGTACGAGCAGTACTTC.

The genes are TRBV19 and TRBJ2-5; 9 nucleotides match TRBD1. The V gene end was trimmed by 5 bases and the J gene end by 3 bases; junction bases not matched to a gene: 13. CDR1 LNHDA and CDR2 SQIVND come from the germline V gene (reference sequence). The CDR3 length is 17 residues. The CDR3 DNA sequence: TGTGCCAGTAGTGTACGGGACGCGGGGACAGGGAAAGAGACCCAGTACTTC. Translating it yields CASSVRDAGTGKETQYF.

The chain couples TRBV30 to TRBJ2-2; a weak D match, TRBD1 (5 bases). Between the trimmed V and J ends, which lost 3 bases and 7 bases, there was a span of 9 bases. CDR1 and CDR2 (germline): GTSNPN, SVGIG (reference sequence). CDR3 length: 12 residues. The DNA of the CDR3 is TGTGCCTGGAGGACAGTTCTCGGGGAGCTGTTTTTT. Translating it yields CAWRTVLGELFF. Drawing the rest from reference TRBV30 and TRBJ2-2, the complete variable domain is SQTIHQWPATLVQPVGSPLSLECTVEGTSNPNLYWYRQAAGRGLQLLFYSVGIGQISSEVPQNLSASRPQDRQFILSSKKLLLSDSGFYLCAWRTVLGELFFGEGSRLTVL.

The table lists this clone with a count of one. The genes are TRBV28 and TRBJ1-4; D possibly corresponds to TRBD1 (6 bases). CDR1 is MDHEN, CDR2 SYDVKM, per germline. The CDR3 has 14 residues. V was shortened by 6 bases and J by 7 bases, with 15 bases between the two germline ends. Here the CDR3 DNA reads TGTGCCAGCAGCGGACAGCCCGTAGCTGAAAAACTGTTTTTT. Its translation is CASSGQPVAEKLFF.